This TCR beta chain was sequenced for a study of T cell clones after liver transplantation. Study at large: Graft-donor-reactive sequences were compared with third-party-reactive TCRbeta sequences from pre-transplant mixed lymphocyte reactions. Three of the eight recipients were HCV-positive; the rest had non-autoimmune, non-viral transplant indications. Tolerance: complete withdrawal held at least one year, liver enzymes staying within twice normal.

Assay: immunoSEQ multiplex PCR; the TCRdb copy retains only in-frame clones and omits some. The sample has around 110,000 clones; 90% are singletons. Germline V gives CDR1 LNHDA, CDR2 SQIVND (reference sequence). The V gene lost 7 bases and the J gene lost 4 bases, with 11 bases spanning the gap. This CDR3 has 14 amino acids. Sequencing used CD4+ T cells from blood, obtained 12 months after liver transplant. The chain links TRBV19 to TRBJ2-6; D uncertain. This clonotype originated in a human patient who received a liver transplant. The graft donor may have contributed some T cells. For the CDR3, the DNA is TGTGCCAGTACCCCCGGTTCCGGGGCCAACGTCCTGACTTTC. Its translation is CASTPGSGANVLTF.